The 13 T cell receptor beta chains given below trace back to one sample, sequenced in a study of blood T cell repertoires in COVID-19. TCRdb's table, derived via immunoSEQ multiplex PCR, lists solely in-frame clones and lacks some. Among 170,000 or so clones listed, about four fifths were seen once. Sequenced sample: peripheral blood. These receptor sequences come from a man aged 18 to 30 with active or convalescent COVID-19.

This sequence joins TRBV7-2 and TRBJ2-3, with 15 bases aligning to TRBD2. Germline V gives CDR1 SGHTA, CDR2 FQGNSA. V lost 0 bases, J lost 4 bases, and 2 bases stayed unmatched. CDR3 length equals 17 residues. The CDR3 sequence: CASSLARTSGGADTQYF. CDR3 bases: TGTGCCAGCAGCTTAGCCCGGACTAGCGGGGGGGCAGATACGCAGTATTTT.

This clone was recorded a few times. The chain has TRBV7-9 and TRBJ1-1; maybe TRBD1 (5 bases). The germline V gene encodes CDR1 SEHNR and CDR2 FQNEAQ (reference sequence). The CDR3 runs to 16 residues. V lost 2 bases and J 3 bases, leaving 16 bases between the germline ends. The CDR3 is CASSLRGGVGYTEAFF. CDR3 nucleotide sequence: TGTGCCAGCAGCTTAAGGGGCGGGGTAGGGTACACTGAAGCTTTCTTT.

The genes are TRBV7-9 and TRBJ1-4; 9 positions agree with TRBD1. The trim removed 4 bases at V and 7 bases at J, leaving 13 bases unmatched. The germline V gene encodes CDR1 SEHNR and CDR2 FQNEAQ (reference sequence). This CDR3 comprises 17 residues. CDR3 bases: TGTGCCAGCAGCTCCCGGGAGGTTACAGGGGGCGGTGAAAAACTGTTTTTT. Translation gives CASSSREVTGGGEKLFF.

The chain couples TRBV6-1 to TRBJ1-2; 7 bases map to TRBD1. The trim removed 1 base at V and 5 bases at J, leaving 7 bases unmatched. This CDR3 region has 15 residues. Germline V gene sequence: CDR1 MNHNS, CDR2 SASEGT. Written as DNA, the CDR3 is TGTGCCAGCAGTGAAGGGAGGGGGCCTGGGTATGGCTACACCTTC. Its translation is CASSEGRGPGYGYTF.

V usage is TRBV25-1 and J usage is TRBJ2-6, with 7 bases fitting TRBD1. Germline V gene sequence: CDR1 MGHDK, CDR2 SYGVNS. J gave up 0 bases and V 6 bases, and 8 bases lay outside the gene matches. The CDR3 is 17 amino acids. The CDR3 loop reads CASSPRTGPSGANVLTF. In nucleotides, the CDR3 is TGTGCCAGCAGCCCCCGGACAGGCCCCTCTGGGGCCAACGTCCTGACTTTC.

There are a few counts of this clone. CDR3 nucleotide sequence: TGTGCCAGCAGTTATGGACGGGGGGCGGGAGAGACCCAGTACTTC. Amino acid sequence: CASSYGRGAGETQYF. The chain carries TRBV6-6 and TRBJ2-5; D is perhaps TRBD2 (7 bases). V dropped 3 bases and J dropped 4 bases, with 15 bases sitting between them. The length of the CDR3 is 15 residues. Germline V lookup: CDR1 MNHNY, CDR2 SVGAGI (reference sequence).

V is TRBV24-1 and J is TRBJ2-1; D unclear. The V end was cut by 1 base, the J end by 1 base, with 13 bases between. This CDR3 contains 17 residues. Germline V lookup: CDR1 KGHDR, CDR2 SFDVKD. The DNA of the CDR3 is TGTGCCACCAGTGATTTTAGCCAGACCGGTTCCTACAATGAGCAGTTCTTC. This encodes CATSDFSQTGSYNEQFF.

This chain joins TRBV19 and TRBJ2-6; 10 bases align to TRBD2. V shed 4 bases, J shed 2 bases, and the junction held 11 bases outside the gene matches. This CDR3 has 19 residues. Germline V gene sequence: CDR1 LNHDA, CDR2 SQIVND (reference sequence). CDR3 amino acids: CASSTLSGTSVPGANVLTF. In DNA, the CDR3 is TGTGCCAGTAGTACACTCTCAGGGACTAGCGTTCCTGGGGCCAACGTCCTGACTTTC.

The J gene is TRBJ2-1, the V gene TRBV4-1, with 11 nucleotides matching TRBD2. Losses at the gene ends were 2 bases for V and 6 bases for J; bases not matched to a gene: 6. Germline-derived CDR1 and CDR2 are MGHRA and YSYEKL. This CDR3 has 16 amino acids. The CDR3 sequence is CASSQRGLAEGNEQFF. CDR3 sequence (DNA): TGCGCCAGCAGCCAACGGGGACTAGCGGAGGGCAATGAGCAGTTCTTC.

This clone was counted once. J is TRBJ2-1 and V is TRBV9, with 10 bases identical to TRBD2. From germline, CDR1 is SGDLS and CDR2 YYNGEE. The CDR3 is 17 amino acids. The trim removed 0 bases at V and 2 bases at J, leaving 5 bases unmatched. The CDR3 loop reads CASSVETLAGAYNEQFF. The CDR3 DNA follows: TGTGCCAGCAGCGTAGAAACCCTAGCGGGAGCCTACAATGAGCAGTTCTTC.

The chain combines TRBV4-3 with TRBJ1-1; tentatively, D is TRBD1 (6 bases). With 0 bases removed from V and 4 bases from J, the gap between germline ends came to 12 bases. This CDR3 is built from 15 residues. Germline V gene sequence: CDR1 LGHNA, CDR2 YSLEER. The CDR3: CASSQDPQGGTEAFF. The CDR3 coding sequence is TGCGCCAGCAGCCAAGACCCTCAAGGGGGCACTGAAGCTTTCTTT.

The CDR3 protein is CASSTQGFAEAFF. The DNA of the CDR3 is TGTGCCAGCAGTACACAGGGTTTCGCTGAAGCTTTCTTT. V gene TRBV12-3 or TRBV12-4 combines with J gene TRBJ1-1, with a tentative D call TRBD1 (6 bases). Trimming pared 5 bases from V and 6 bases from J, leaving 13 bases between. The CDR3 consists of 13 residues.

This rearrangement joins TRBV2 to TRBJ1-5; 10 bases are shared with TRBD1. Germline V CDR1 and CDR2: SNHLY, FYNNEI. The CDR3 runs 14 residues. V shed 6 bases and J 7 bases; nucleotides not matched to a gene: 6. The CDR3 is CASRPGDRGQPQHF. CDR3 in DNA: TGTGCCAGCAGACCCGGGGACAGGGGCCAGCCCCAGCATTTT.